This T cell receptor (beta chain) was sequenced for a study of T cell responses to AZD1222 COVID-19 vaccine. Study findings and constraints: Without day 14 samples, only post-peak T cell repertoires were studied. With dominance at 160-218 and 743-854, vaccine-associated CD4 TCRs spanned spike.

Comments on this clone: Its cognate antigen is unknown.

V was clipped by 3 bases and J by 3 bases, with 14 bases between them. The CDR3 consists of 15 residues. Germline-derived CDR1 and CDR2 are LGHNA and YSLEER. Assay used: immunoSEQ multiplex PCR; TCRdb lists only in-frame clones, some missing. The sample has 110,000 or so clones, around 86% seen once. This chain links TRBV4-3 with TRBJ1-1; D ambiguous. The sequence was collected from an adult who received the AZD1222 COVID-19 vaccine. The material was peripheral blood, obtained 28 days after the second AZD1222 dose. CDR3: CASSHGLGWDTEAFF. The CDR3 nucleotides are TGCGCCAGCAGCCATGGGTTGGGGTGGGACACTGAAGCTTTCTTT.